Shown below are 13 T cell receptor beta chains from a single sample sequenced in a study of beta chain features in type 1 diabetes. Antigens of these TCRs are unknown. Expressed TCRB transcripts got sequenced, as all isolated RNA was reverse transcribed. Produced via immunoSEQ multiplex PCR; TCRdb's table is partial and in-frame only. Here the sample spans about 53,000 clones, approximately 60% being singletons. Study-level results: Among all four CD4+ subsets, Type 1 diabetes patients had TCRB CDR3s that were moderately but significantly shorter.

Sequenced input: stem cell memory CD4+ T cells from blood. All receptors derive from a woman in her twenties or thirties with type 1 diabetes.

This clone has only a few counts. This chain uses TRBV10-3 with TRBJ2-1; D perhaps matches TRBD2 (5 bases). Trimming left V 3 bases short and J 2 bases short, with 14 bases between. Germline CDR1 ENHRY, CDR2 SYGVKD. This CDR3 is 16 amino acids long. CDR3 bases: TGTGCCATCAGTGACCCTCCGCGGGCGGCCTACAATGAGCAGTTCTTC. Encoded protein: CAISDPPRAAYNEQFF.

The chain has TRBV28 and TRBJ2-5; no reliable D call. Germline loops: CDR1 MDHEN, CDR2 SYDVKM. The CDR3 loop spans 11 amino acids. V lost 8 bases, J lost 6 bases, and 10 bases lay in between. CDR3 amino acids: CASGDLQTQYF. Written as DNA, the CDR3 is TGTGCCAGCGGAGACCTTCAGACCCAGTACTTC.

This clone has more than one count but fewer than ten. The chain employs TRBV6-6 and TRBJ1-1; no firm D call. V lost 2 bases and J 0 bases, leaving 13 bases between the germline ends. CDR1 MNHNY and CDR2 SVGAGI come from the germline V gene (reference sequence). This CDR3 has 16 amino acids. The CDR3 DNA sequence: TGTGCCAGCAGTTACCCAATACTAGAGATGAACACTGAAGCTTTCTTT. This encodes CASSYPILEMNTEAFF.

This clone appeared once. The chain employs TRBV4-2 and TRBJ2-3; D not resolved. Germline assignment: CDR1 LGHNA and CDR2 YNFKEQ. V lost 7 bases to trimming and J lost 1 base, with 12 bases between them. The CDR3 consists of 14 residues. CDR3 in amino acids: CASTPRSGTDTQYF. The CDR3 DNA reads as TGTGCCAGCACCCCAAGGAGCGGCACAGATACGCAGTATTTT.

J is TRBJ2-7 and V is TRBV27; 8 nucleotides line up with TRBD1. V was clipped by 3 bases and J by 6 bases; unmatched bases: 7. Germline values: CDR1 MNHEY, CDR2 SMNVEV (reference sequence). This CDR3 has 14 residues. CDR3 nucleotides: TGTGCCAGCAGTTTTCGGCAGGGGGCTGGCGAGCAGTACTTC. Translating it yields CASSFRQGAGEQYF.

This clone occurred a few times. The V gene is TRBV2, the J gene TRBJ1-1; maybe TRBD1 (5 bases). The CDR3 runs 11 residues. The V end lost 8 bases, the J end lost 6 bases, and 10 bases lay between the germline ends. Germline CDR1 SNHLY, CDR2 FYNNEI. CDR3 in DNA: TGTGCCAGCCAGGGCTGGGCTGAAGCTTTCTTT. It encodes CASQGWAEAFF. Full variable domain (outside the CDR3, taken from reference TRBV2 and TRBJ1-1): EPEVTQTPSHQVTQMGQEVILRCVPISNHLYFYWYRQILGQKVEFLVSFYNNEISEKSEIFDDQFSVERPDGSNFTLKIRSTKLEDSAMYFCASQGWAEAFFGQGTRLTVV.

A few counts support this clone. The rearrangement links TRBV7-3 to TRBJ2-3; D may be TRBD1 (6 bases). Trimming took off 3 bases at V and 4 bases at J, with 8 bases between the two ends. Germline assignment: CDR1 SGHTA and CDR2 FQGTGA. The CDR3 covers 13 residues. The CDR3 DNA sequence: TGTGCCAGCAGCTTGGGGGCACCAGATACGCAGTATTTT. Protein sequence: CASSLGAPDTQYF. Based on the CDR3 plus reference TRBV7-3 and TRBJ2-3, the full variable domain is GAGVSQTPSNKVTEKGKYVELRCDPISGHTALYWYRQSLGQGPEFLIYFQGTGAADDSGLPNDRFFAVRPEGSVSTLKIQRTERGDSAVYLCASSLGAPDTQYFGPGTRLTVL.

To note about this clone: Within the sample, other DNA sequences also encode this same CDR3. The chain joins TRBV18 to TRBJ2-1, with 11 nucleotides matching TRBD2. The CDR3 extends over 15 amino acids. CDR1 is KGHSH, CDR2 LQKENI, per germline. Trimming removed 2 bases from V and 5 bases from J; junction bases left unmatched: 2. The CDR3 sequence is CASSPIAGGDNEQFF. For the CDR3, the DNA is TGTGCCAGCTCACCAATAGCGGGAGGGGACAATGAGCAGTTCTTC. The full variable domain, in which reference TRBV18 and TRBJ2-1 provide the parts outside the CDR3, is NAGVMQNPRHLVRRRGQEARLRCSPMKGHSHVYWYRQLPEEGLKFMVYLQKENIIDESGMPKERFSAEFPKEGPSILRIQQVVRGDSAAYFCASSPIAGGDNEQFFGPGTRLTVL.

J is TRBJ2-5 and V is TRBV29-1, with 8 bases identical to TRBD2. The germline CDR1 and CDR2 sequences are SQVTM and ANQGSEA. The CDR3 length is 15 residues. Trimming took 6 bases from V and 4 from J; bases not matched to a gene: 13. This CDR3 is CSVCYREGLGETQYF. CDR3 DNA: TGCAGCGTATGTTACCGGGAGGGCCTGGGAGAGACCCAGTACTTC.

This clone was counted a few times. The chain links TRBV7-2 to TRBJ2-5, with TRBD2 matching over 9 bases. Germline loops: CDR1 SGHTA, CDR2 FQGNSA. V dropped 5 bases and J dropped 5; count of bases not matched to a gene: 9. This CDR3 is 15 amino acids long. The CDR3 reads CASSPTSGLRETQYF. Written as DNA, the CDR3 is TGTGCCAGCAGCCCGACTAGCGGCCTGAGGGAGACCCAGTACTTC.

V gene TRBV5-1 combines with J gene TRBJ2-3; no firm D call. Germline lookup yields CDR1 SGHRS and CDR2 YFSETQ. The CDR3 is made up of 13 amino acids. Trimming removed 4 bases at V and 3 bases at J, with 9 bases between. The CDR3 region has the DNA TGCGCCAGCAGCCCGACACCGACAGATACGCAGTATTTT. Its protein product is CASSPTPTDTQYF.

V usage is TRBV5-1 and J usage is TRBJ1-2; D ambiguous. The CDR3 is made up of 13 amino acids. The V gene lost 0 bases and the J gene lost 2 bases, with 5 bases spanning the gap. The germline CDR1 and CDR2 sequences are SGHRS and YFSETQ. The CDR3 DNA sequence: TGCGCCAGCAGCTTGGGGCAGAACTATGGCTACACCTTC. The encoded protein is CASSLGQNYGYTF.

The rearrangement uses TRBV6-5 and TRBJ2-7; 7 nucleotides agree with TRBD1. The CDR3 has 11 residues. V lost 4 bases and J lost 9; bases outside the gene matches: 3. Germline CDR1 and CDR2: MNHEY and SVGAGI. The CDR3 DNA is TGTGCCAGCAGTTCCACAGGGGTGCAGTACTTC. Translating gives CASSSTGVQYF.